The entry that follows covers one T cell receptor beta chain sequence. The data derive from a study of T cell changes during pregnancy in multiple sclerosis. Assay used: immunoSEQ multiplex PCR; TCRdb lists only in-frame clones, some missing. Among 55,000 or so clones listed, roughly 90% were seen once. Germline loops: CDR1 SGHTS, CDR2 YDEGEE. Trimming left V 4 bases short and J 2 bases short, with 14 bases between. This CDR3 contains 15 residues. Material: CD4+ T cells from peripheral blood mononuclear cells, obtained after pregnancy. The source of this sequence is a female donor with multiple sclerosis, enrolled in a pregnancy study. This chain joins TRBV5-8 and TRBJ2-3; weak D call: TRBD1 (8 bases). In DNA form, the CDR3 reads TGTGCCAGCAGCCTACAGGGGGGGATCACAGATACGCAGTATTTT. Its protein product is CASSLQGGITDTQYF.